The 24 T cell receptor beta chains below come from one sample, sequenced in a study of shared clonotypes between healthy human individuals. Libraries were prepared by immunoSEQ multiplex PCR; TCRdb keeps only in-frame clonotypes and omits some of them. The sample records some 2,000,000 clones, roughly 94% being singletons. The naive CD8 subset, CD45RO-negative cells positively selected for CCR7, excluded terminally differentiated effector memory CD45RA+ cells. The sample was naive CD8+ T cells sorted from blood. These receptors originate from a young man in good health.

V and J are TRBV28 and TRBJ2-1; TRBD2 matches 10 bases. The trim removed 2 bases at V and 5 bases at J, leaving 6 bases unmatched. The CDR3 covers 16 residues. Looked up from germline, CDR1 is MDHEN and CDR2 is SYDVKM. DNA for the CDR3: TGTGCCAGCAGTTTAACCCTGCTAGCGGGGGACAATGAGCAGTTCTTC. This codes for CASSLTLLAGDNEQFF. Full variable domain (rest looked up from reference TRBV28 and TRBJ2-1): DVKVTQSSRYLVKRTGEKVFLECVQDMDHENMFWYRQDPGLGLRLIYFSYDVKMKEKGDIPEGYSVSREKKERFSLILESASTNQTSMYLCASSLTLLAGDNEQFFGPGTRLTVL.

Details on this clone: Additional DNA sequences in this sample encode the identical CDR3. The chain is built from TRBV9 and TRBJ2-7; no clear D. The CDR3 is 15 residues long. Per the germline V gene, CDR1 is SGDLS and CDR2 is YYNGEE. Trimming stripped 0 bases from V and 3 bases from J, with 13 bases between. The CDR3, as DNA: TGTGCCAGCAGCGTAGCGGCCGGAAGCAACTACGAGCAGTACTTC. Protein: CASSVAAGSNYEQYF.

This clone was found a few times. This rearrangement joins TRBV6-1 to TRBJ2-7; TRBD1 matches at 11 bases. Germline loops: CDR1 MNHNS, CDR2 SASEGT. Germline trimming cut 5 bases from V and 3 bases from J; bases unmatched to any gene: 3. The CDR3 covers 14 residues. The CDR3 loop is CASSTGTGGYEQYF. CDR3 nucleotides: TGTGCCAGCAGTACCGGGACAGGGGGCTACGAGCAGTACTTC.

This chain joins TRBV13 and TRBJ2-1; D ambiguous. V gave up 1 base and J gave up 7 bases, with 8 bases separating them. CDR3 size: 13 residues. Germline CDR1 is PRHDT and CDR2 is FYEKMQ (reference sequence). This chain's CDR3 is CASSLAPGNEQFF. The CDR3 nucleotides read TGTGCCAGCAGCTTAGCTCCCGGGAATGAGCAGTTCTTC.

The V call is TRBV9, the J call TRBJ1-4, with TRBD1 matching 8 bases. The germline V gene encodes CDR1 SGDLS and CDR2 YYNGEE. V shed 0 bases, J shed 1 base, and the junction held 8 bases outside the gene matches. The CDR3 is made up of 18 amino acids. CDR3: CASSVDGRGLGTNEKLFF. CDR3 bases: TGTGCCAGCAGCGTAGATGGCAGGGGGCTGGGAACTAATGAAAAACTGTTTTTT.

The rearrangement links TRBV27 to TRBJ2-3; D unresolved. The CDR3 is 15 residues long. The V gene lost 6 bases and the J gene lost 0 bases, with 13 bases spanning the gap. CDR1 MNHEY and CDR2 SMNVEV come from the germline V gene (reference sequence). The DNA for the CDR3 is TGTGCCAGCAGCCTCTCTACATCTAGCACAGATACGCAGTATTTT. This encodes CASSLSTSSTDTQYF.

The rearrangement links TRBV4-1 to TRBJ1-1; tentatively, D is TRBD1 (6 bases). This CDR3 region has 13 residues. The V gene's germline CDR1 is MGHRA and CDR2 YSYEKL. The V and J ends lost 3 bases and 10 bases respectively, with 15 bases between them. The CDR3: CASSHQGFFGAFF. The CDR3 DNA sequence: TGCGCCAGCAGCCACCAGGGGTTTTTTGGAGCTTTCTTT.

The CDR3, as DNA: TGTGCCAGCAAAACCCAAGGACAGGGGGTAACAGATACGCAGTATTTT. Translation gives CASKTQGQGVTDTQYF. The V and J genes are TRBV27 and TRBJ2-3, with TRBD1 matching over 10 bases. The trim removed 7 bases at V and 3 bases at J, leaving 10 bases unmatched. The CDR3 sequence is 16 residues long. The germline gives CDR1 MNHEY, CDR2 SMNVEV (reference sequence).

The gene calls are TRBV27 and TRBJ1-2, with 8 positions matching TRBD1. Per germline, CDR1 MNHEY and CDR2 SMNVEV (reference sequence). CDR3 length: 15 amino acids. V gave up 5 bases and J gave up 3 bases; unmatched junction bases: 8. Here the CDR3 reads CASSISSGGDYGYTF. The CDR3 DNA follows: TGTGCCAGCAGTATCTCGTCAGGGGGCGACTATGGCTACACCTTC.

The chain has TRBV10-3 and TRBJ2-7; 7 positions agree with TRBD2. The CDR3 consists of 15 residues. CDR1 is ENHRY, CDR2 SYGVKD, per germline. Losses at the gene ends were 3 bases for V and 2 bases for J; bases not matched to a gene: 7. The CDR3 sequence is CAISDPTSDPYEQYF. CDR3 nucleotide sequence: TGTGCCATCAGTGACCCCACTAGCGACCCCTACGAGCAGTACTTC.

The rearrangement uses TRBV4-3 and TRBJ1-5; 8 nucleotides align to TRBD1. V lost 0 bases and J lost 6; bases outside the gene matches: 16. CDR3 size: 19 residues. Germline values: CDR1 LGHNA, CDR2 YSLEER. DNA for the CDR3: TGCGCCAGCAGCCAAGATCAAGTGGCAGGGGGCCCCGATGGTCAGCCCCAGCATTTT. Translated, it gives CASSQDQVAGGPDGQPQHF.

This chain connects TRBV6-5 to TRBJ2-7; D is tentatively TRBD1 or TRBD2 (5 bases each). Germline CDR1 is MNHEY and CDR2 is SVGAGI. This CDR3 is built from 16 residues. V lost 0 bases and J lost 1, with 13 bases in between. This CDR3 is CASSYSMGERSYEQYF. CDR3 DNA sequence: TGTGCCAGCAGTTACTCGATGGGGGAGAGGTCCTACGAGCAGTACTTC.

The table lists this clone with a count of one. The chain joins TRBV6-6 to TRBJ1-2; TRBD1 might be the D (5 bases). The CDR3 extends over 14 amino acids. Trimming pared 2 bases from V and 8 bases from J, leaving 15 bases between. Germline CDR1 MNHNY, CDR2 SVGAGI (reference sequence). This chain's CDR3 is CASSYGGGSFGYTF. CDR3 sequence (DNA): TGTGCCAGCAGTTACGGCGGGGGTTCTTTCGGCTACACCTTC.

The chain recombines TRBV11-2 with TRBJ1-1; no reliable D call. The germline V gene encodes CDR1 SGHAT and CDR2 FQNNGV. The V gene lost 4 bases and the J gene lost 3 bases, with 15 bases spanning the gap. This CDR3 has 15 amino acids. The CDR3, as DNA: TGTGCCAGCAGCTCGAGGGCTCCGGCCTACACTGAAGCTTTCTTT. This encodes CASSSRAPAYTEAFF. Complete variable domain (other parts from reference TRBV11-2 and TRBJ1-1): EAGVAQSPRYKIIEKRQSVAFWCNPISGHATLYWYQQILGQGPKLLIQFQNNGVVDDSQLPKDRFSAERLKGVDSTLKIQPAKLEDSAVYLCASSSRAPAYTEAFFGQGTRLTVV.

This chain links TRBV5-6 with TRBJ2-5; TRBD2 agrees at 12 bases. The V and J ends lost 0 bases and 5 bases, in that order; junction bases with no gene match: 2. The CDR3 totals 15 residues. Germline CDR1 and CDR2: SGHDT and YYEEEE. CDR3 amino acids: CASSLGLAGDETQYF. The DNA of the CDR3 is TGTGCCAGCAGCTTGGGACTAGCGGGAGATGAGACCCAGTACTTC.

CDR3 in amino acids: CASSYWASGDAETQYF. CDR3 DNA sequence: TGTGCCAGCAGTTACTGGGCTAGCGGGGATGCGGAGACCCAGTACTTC. The J gene is TRBJ2-5, the V gene TRBV6-6; 9 positions agree with TRBD2. CDR1 MNHNY and CDR2 SVGAGI come from the germline V gene (reference sequence). J gave up 5 bases and V 1 base, and 8 bases lay outside the gene matches. The CDR3 covers 16 residues.

The genes are TRBV19 and TRBJ1-6, with D hard to call. Germline V gene lookup returns CDR1 LNHDA and CDR2 SQIVND (reference sequence). This CDR3 comprises 16 residues. Trimming shortened V by 3 bases and J by 1 base, and 10 bases separated the two germline ends. CDR3 DNA: TGTGCCAGTAGTATGGCCGCGGAATCCTATAATTCACCCCTCCACTTT. Its protein is CASSMAAESYNSPLHF.

The rearrangement uses TRBV6-5 and TRBJ2-7, with TRBD2 matching over 8 bases. The CDR3 is 16 residues long. Germline CDR1 MNHEY, CDR2 SVGAGI. Trimming took 2 bases from V and 0 from J; bases not matched to a gene: 6. In DNA, the CDR3 is TGTGCCAGCAGTTACGTTAGCGGGGCAAGCTCCTACGAGCAGTACTTC. Protein sequence: CASSYVSGASSYEQYF.

In DNA, the CDR3 is TGTGCCAGCAGCCAAACAGGGGGCAACGGGGAGCTGTTTTTT. This sequence encodes CASSQTGGNGELFF. This chain connects TRBV28 to TRBJ2-2; TRBD1 aligns across 9 bases. This CDR3 has 14 residues. V gave up 6 bases and J gave up 7 bases; unmatched junction bases: 6. Germline lookup yields CDR1 MDHEN and CDR2 SYDVKM. Looking up the rest from reference TRBV28 and TRBJ2-2 gives the full variable domain: DVKVTQSSRYLVKRTGEKVFLECVQDMDHENMFWYRQDPGLGLRLIYFSYDVKMKEKGDIPEGYSVSREKKERFSLILESASTNQTSMYLCASSQTGGNGELFFGEGSRLTVL.

This chain joins TRBV5-1 and TRBJ2-3, with TRBD1 matching over 10 bases. The CDR3 sequence is 16 residues long. The germline V gene has CDR1 SGHRS and CDR2 YFSETQ. V lost 0 bases to trimming and J lost 2 bases; unmatched junction nucleotides: 3. CDR3 bases: TGCGCCAGCAGCTTGGAGGGACAGGGGCCCACAGATACGCAGTATTTT. This encodes CASSLEGQGPTDTQYF. Full variable domain (missing parts from reference TRBV5-1 and TRBJ2-3): KAGVTQTPRYLIKTRGQQVTLSCSPISGHRSVSWYQQTPGQGLQFLFEYFSETQRNKGNFPGRFSGRQFSNSRSEMNVSTLELGDSALYLCASSLEGQGPTDTQYFGPGTRLTVL.

The chain recombines TRBV7-9 with TRBJ2-5; the D is unclear. Trimming cost V 1 base and J 0 bases, with 9 bases left between them. The germline V gene has CDR1 SEHNR and CDR2 FQNEAQ (reference sequence). The CDR3 is 15 amino acids. CDR3 residues: CASSLGATYQETQYF. The CDR3 region has the DNA TGTGCCAGCAGCTTAGGAGCGACGTACCAAGAGACCCAGTACTTC.

The chain joins TRBV6-1 to TRBJ2-1; D may be TRBD1 or TRBD2 (5 bases each). Trimming left V 3 bases short and J 2 bases short, with 14 bases between. The CDR3 contains 16 residues. The germline V gene has CDR1 MNHNS and CDR2 SASEGT. The CDR3 loop is CASSERLGTAYNEQFF. Here the CDR3 DNA reads TGTGCCAGCAGTGAGCGGCTGGGGACGGCCTACAATGAGCAGTTCTTC.

The chain has TRBV6-1 and TRBJ2-1; 8 nucleotides align to TRBD2. Germline assignment: CDR1 MNHNS and CDR2 SASEGT. The CDR3 covers 15 residues. The J segment lost 2 bases and the V segment lost 2 bases, leaving 2 bases of the junction unmatched. For the CDR3, the DNA is TGTGCCAGCAGTGAACCTAGCGGGCCCTACAATGAGCAGTTCTTC. This translates into CASSEPSGPYNEQFF.

The chain has TRBV7-2 and TRBJ2-7, with 7 bases lining up with TRBD1. The CDR3 loop spans 15 amino acids. V was pared by 3 bases and J by 0 bases, with 5 bases of the junction left unmatched. The germline V gene has CDR1 SGHTA and CDR2 FQGNSA. CDR3 sequence reads: CASSLDRFSSYEQYF. CDR3 DNA: TGTGCCAGCAGCTTGGACAGGTTTAGCTCCTACGAGCAGTACTTC.